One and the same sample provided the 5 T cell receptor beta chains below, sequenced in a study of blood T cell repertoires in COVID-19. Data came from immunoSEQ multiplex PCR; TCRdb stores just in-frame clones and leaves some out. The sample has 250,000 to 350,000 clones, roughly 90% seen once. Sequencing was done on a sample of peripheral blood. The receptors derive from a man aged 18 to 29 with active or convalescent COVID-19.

The CDR3, as DNA: TGTGCCAGCACGGGAGGGGGCGGTGAGCAGTTCTTC. This translates into CASTGGGGEQFF. The chain employs TRBV25-1 and TRBJ2-1, with D maybe TRBD2 (8 bases). Deletions cut 7 bases from V and 9 bases from J, with 13 bases between. Germline values: CDR1 MGHDK, CDR2 SYGVNS. The length of the CDR3 is 12 residues.

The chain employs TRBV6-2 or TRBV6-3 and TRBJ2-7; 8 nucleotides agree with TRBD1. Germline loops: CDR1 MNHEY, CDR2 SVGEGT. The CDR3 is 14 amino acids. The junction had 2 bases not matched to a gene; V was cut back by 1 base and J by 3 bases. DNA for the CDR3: TGTGCCAGCAGTTACTTTGGACAGGGCTACGAGCAGTACTTC. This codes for CASSYFGQGYEQYF.

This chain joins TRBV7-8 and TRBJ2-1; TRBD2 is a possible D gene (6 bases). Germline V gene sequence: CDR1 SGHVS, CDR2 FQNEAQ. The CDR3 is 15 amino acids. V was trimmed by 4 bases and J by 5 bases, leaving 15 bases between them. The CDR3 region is CASSSTRARNNEQFF. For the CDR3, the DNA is TGTGCCAGCAGCTCGACTAGGGCGCGAAACAATGAGCAGTTCTTC.

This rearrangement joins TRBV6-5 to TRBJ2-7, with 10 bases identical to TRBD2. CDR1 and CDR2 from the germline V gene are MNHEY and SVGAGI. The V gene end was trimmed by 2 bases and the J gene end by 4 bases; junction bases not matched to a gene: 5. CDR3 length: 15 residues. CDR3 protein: CASSYGASGSYEQYF. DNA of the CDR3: TGTGCCAGCAGTTACGGGGCTAGCGGGAGTTACGAGCAGTACTTC.

CDR3 protein: CASSQVRDRANEQFF. The DNA for the CDR3 is TGCGCCAGCAGCCAAGTCCGGGACAGGGCTAATGAGCAGTTCTTC. V is TRBV4-1 and J is TRBJ2-1, with 9 bases aligning to TRBD1. With 1 base clipped from V and 7 bases from J, the junction kept 5 bases outside the gene matches. Germline loops: CDR1 MGHRA, CDR2 YSYEKL. The CDR3 covers 15 residues.